The 15 T cell receptor beta chains listed next were all sequenced from one sample in a study of blood T cell repertoires in COVID-19. Produced via immunoSEQ multiplex PCR; TCRdb's table is partial and in-frame only. The table has 250,000 to 350,000 clones, 70% to 90% seen once. The sample taken for sequencing was peripheral blood. All receptors come from a woman in her fifties or sixties with acute or convalescent COVID-19.

This chain uses TRBV4-1 with TRBJ1-4; D not certain. The CDR3 contains 15 residues. V gave up 3 bases and J gave up 2 bases, with 10 bases separating them. The V gene's germline CDR1 is MGHRA and CDR2 YSYEKL. CDR3: CASSHPGSTNEKLFF. The CDR3 DNA follows: TGCGCCAGCAGCCATCCGGGAAGTACTAATGAAAAACTGTTTTTT.

The chain employs TRBV19 and TRBJ1-5; D may be TRBD1 (6 bases). Germline loops: CDR1 LNHDA, CDR2 SQIVND (reference sequence). V lost 0 bases to trimming and J lost 5 bases, with 17 bases between them. This CDR3 comprises 17 residues. CDR3 sequence: CASSIDPARTDYQPQHF. The DNA of the CDR3 is TGTGCCAGTAGTATAGACCCCGCCCGGACAGACTATCAGCCCCAGCATTTT.

This rearrangement joins TRBV29-1 to TRBJ2-6, with TRBD2 identical over 15 bases. There are 17 residues in the CDR3. CDR1 SQVTM and CDR2 ANQGSEA come from the germline V gene. The ends lost 6 bases at V and 0 bases at J; junction bases unmatched: 3. CDR3 sequence: CSVGGLAGGSGANVLTF. As DNA, the CDR3 is TGCAGCGTCGGGGGACTAGCGGGAGGCTCTGGGGCCAACGTCCTGACTTTC.

The chain carries TRBV7-3 and TRBJ1-6, with 7 bases fitting TRBD1. The CDR3 has 16 amino acids. With 5 bases clipped from V and 10 bases from J, the junction kept 14 bases outside the gene matches. CDR1 SGHTA and CDR2 FQGTGA come from the germline V gene. DNA for the CDR3: TGTGCCAGCAGCCAAGAGGGGGCAGGGGTAAGGTCACCCCTCCACTTT. The encoded protein is CASSQEGAGVRSPLHF.

The V and J genes are TRBV6-2 or TRBV6-3 and TRBJ2-1, with 13 bases lining up with TRBD2. The CDR3 is made up of 16 amino acids. CDR1 is MNHEY and CDR2 is SVGEGT in the germline V gene. Losses at the gene ends were 2 bases for V and 7 bases for J; bases not matched to a gene: 5. The DNA of the CDR3 is TGTGCCAGCAGTTACGGGGGACTAGCGGGACGGAATGAGCAGTTCTTC. This gives the protein CASSYGGLAGRNEQFF.

This clone appeared once. V is TRBV4-1 and J is TRBJ2-3; 12 positions agree with TRBD1. This CDR3 contains 16 residues. CDR1 and CDR2 from the germline V gene are MGHRA and YSYEKL. Trimming removed 4 bases from V and 5 bases from J; junction bases left unmatched: 7. The CDR3 protein is CASSRSGQGAGDTQYF. The CDR3 DNA reads as TGCGCCAGCAGCCGGTCGGGACAGGGGGCCGGAGATACGCAGTATTTT.

This clone was seen more than once but under ten times. The chain is built from TRBV28 and TRBJ2-1, with 8 bases that match TRBD2. V trimming: 2 bases; J trimming: 5 bases; junction bases outside the gene matches: 2. The CDR3 consists of 14 residues. CDR1 and CDR2 from the germline V gene are MDHEN and SYDVKM. CDR3 amino acids: CASSLTGGDNEQFF. The CDR3 DNA reads as TGTGCCAGCAGTTTAACGGGAGGGGACAATGAGCAGTTCTTC.

The DNA of the CDR3 is TGTGCCAGCAGTGAATTGGGCAATCTGCACCAAGAGACCCAGTACTTC. Translating gives CASSELGNLHQETQYF. The genes are TRBV6-1 and TRBJ2-5, with unresolved D. The CDR3 length is 16 residues. Looked up from germline, CDR1 is MNHNS and CDR2 is SASEGT. Trimming removed 2 bases from V and 0 bases from J, with 13 bases in between.

The CDR3 DNA is TGTGCCAGCAGCAACAGGAGAAGGGAAAACACTGAAGCTTTCTTT. It is translated as CASSNRRRENTEAFF. The genes are TRBV6-2 or TRBV6-3 and TRBJ1-1; D might be TRBD1 (5 bases). This CDR3 has 15 amino acids. Trimming removed 6 bases from V and 2 bases from J, with 16 bases in between. The germline gives CDR1 MNHEY, CDR2 SVGEGT.

The chain joins TRBV19 to TRBJ1-1, with D unclear. Germline values: CDR1 LNHDA, CDR2 SQIVND (reference sequence). V was pared by 6 bases and J by 1 base, with 15 bases between. This CDR3 is 15 amino acids long. CDR3 bases: TGTGCCAGTAGGGTTCTTGGCAGATCGAACACTGAAGCTTTCTTT. Protein sequence: CASRVLGRSNTEAFF.

The V and J genes are TRBV7-2 and TRBJ1-1; D is perhaps TRBD1 (6 bases). The CDR3 contains 15 residues. The V gene lost 5 bases and the J gene lost 0 bases, with 13 bases spanning the gap. Germline assignment: CDR1 SGHTA and CDR2 FQGNSA. The CDR3 DNA is TGTGCCAGCAGCCTCAGACAGGAGATGAACACTGAAGCTTTCTTT. Protein sequence: CASSLRQEMNTEAFF.

The chain recombines TRBV3-1 (or the pseudogene TRBV3-2) with TRBJ1-2; maybe TRBD1 (5 bases). Looked up from germline, CDR1 is LGHDT and CDR2 is YNNKEL (reference sequence). Trimming stripped 1 base from V and 7 bases from J, with 13 bases between. This CDR3 has 14 amino acids. CDR3 DNA: TGTGCCAGCAGCCAAGTTTACAGGATGCCTGGCTACACCTTC. Amino acids: CASSQVYRMPGYTF.

The V gene is TRBV10-2, the J gene TRBJ1-2, with TRBD1 matching over 7 bases. The V gene end was trimmed by 0 bases and the J gene end by 7 bases; junction bases not matched to a gene: 8. The CDR3 contains 15 residues. CDR1 is WSHSY, CDR2 SAAADI, per germline. The CDR3 is CASSESRTGVIGYTF. DNA for the CDR3: TGCGCCAGCAGTGAGTCGAGGACAGGCGTCATTGGCTACACCTTC.

DNA for the CDR3: TGTGCCAGCAGTCGAATCAGAGAGGCATTGACCAATGAAAAACTGTTTTTT. It codes for CASSRIREALTNEKLFF. The chain is built from TRBV27 and TRBJ1-4, with D uncertain. CDR1 and CDR2 from the germline V gene are MNHEY and SMNVEV (reference sequence). The CDR3 runs to 17 residues. Trimming shortened V by 5 bases and J by 5 bases, and 21 bases separated the two germline ends.

J is TRBJ1-5 and V is TRBV29-1; tentative D call: TRBD1 (5 bases). V shed 3 bases and J shed 2 bases, with 11 bases lying between them. Germline V gene sequence: CDR1 SQVTM, CDR2 ANQGSEA. CDR3 size: 14 residues. The CDR3 spells CSVEGGDGNQPQHF. Here the CDR3 DNA reads TGCAGCGTTGAGGGAGGGGATGGCAATCAGCCCCAGCATTTT.